This T cell receptor beta chain was captured in a study of blood T cell repertoires in COVID-19. Study-wide context: PBMCs, B-cell-depleted T cells, or T cells were the source of the cDNA or gDNA that made up the material.

The data were produced by immunoSEQ multiplex PCR, yet TCRdb's version contains in-frame clones alone and is incomplete. The sample includes around 190,000 clones, 88% of them seen just once. Donors of Cohort 3 who recovered were those that had two negative PCRs, clearance, or symptom resolution. V lost 3 bases to trimming and J lost 4 bases, with 12 bases between them. CDR3 length equals 14 residues. CDR1 MNHEY and CDR2 SMNVEV come from the germline V gene (reference sequence). The TCR sequence derives from a woman between 18 and 29 years old who had recovered from COVID-19. The chain has TRBV27 and TRBJ1-1; maybe TRBD1 (5 bases). Sample: PBMCs or T cells enriched from blood (not recorded which). In DNA, the CDR3 is TGTGCCAGCAGTTTGGCGGGGCTTGGCACTGAAGCTTTCTTT. Amino acids: CASSLAGLGTEAFF.